This T cell receptor (beta chain) was profiled in a study of CD8+ T cells in alopecia areata. The overall study: Tofacitinib treatment spanned 6 to 18 months, with 6 months off drug afterward.

After isolation, RNA underwent reverse transcription to generate cDNA as the sequencing template. Repertoires were generated with immunoSEQ multiplex PCR, while TCRdb's copy carries only in-frame clones and drops some. The data show 200,000 to 250,000 clones, under 75% seen once. Noted treatment: oral pan-JAK inhibitor, 5-10 mg twice daily. Sequenced material: CD4+ T cells sorted from blood, taken at week 4, from a patient treated with tofacitinib. The TCR comes from a human donor with alopecia areata.

This chain's CDR3 is CASRGVEETQYF. CDR3 sequence (DNA): TGTGCCAGCAGGGGGGTCGAAGAGACCCAGTACTTC. This sequence joins TRBV2 and TRBJ2-5; D may correspond to TRBD1 or TRBD2 (5 bases each). The CDR3 has 12 residues. V was cut by 6 bases and J by 3 bases, with 8 bases left in between. Germline V gene data show CDR1 as SNHLY and CDR2 as FYNNEI.